These 16 T cell receptor beta chains were sequenced from one sample in a study of human T cells and chemical hapten exposure. In TCRdb, the RACE reads were re-called with MiXCR into one record per CDR3 protein. The sample yields tens of thousands of distinct CDR3 sequences, roughly 9.8% seen once. This sample's time point: patch test 1, 2 weeks after DPC sensitization. The sample's treatment: therapeutic diphenylcyclopropenone sensitization with weekly scalp DPC. The source was whole blood, collected in connection with sensitization to the hapten diphenylcyclopropenone (DPC). Source of these receptors: a woman aged 35 to 49 with alopecia areata. Some clones in this sample may be carry-over from other donors' samples.

The genes are TRBV29-1 and TRBJ2-3; D not certain. Germline-derived CDR1 and CDR2 are SQVTM and ANQGSEA. V lost 8 bases to trimming and J lost 4 bases, with 10 bases between them. The CDR3 is 11 amino acids. CDR3: CSFWYADTQYF. The CDR3 DNA reads TGCAGCTTTTGGTATGCAGATACGCAGTATTTT.

Concerning this clonotype itself: This clone may be a read error of a much larger clone one base away. The rearrangement joins TRBV27 to TRBJ1-6; D is ambiguous. The CDR3 has 12 amino acids. The V gene's germline CDR1 is MNHEY and CDR2 SMNVEV (reference sequence). The DNA of the CDR3 is TGTGCCAGCAGGTTATATAATTCACCCCTCCACTTT. Its protein product is CASRLYNSPLHF.

V gene TRBV7-2 combines with J gene TRBJ1-3; D is undetermined. The CDR3 is made up of 15 amino acids. V was trimmed by 1 base and J by 0 bases, leaving 7 bases between them. Germline loops: CDR1 SGHTA, CDR2 FQGNSA. CDR3 protein: CASSLDSGSGNTIYF. In DNA form, the CDR3 reads TGTGCCAGCAGCTTAGATTCAGGCTCTGGAAACACCATATATTTT.

The sample holds many counts of this clonotype. V is TRBV29-1 and J is TRBJ1-5; D not certain. Per germline, CDR1 SQVTM and CDR2 ANQGSEA. There are 13 residues in the CDR3. V lost 7 bases and J 7 bases, leaving 17 bases between the germline ends. The CDR3 coding sequence is TGCAGCGCGCGCGGCGGGGTTAACCAGCCCCAGCATTTT. Residues: CSARGGVNQPQHF.

This clonotype was seen many times. V is TRBV23-1 and J is TRBJ2-4, with 7 nucleotides matching TRBD1. TRBV23-1 is classed as an ORF, of uncertain function. The CDR3 spans 17 residues. V trimming: 4 bases; J trimming: 8 bases; junction bases outside the gene matches: 17. The CDR3 region is CASSPRDSINAGDIQYF. CDR3 coding DNA: TGCGCCAGCAGTCCCAGGGACAGTATTAATGCCGGAGACATTCAGTACTTC.

There are a few counts of this clonotype. This sequence joins TRBV7-2 and TRBJ2-1; a weak D match, TRBD1 (5 bases). V shed 5 bases and J shed 0 bases, with 11 bases lying between them. The CDR3 is made up of 15 amino acids. Germline CDR1 SGHTA, CDR2 FQGNSA. This CDR3 is CASSSDSLSYNEQFF. For the CDR3, the DNA is TGTGCCAGCAGCAGCGACAGCCTCTCCTACAATGAGCAGTTCTTC. Variable domain in full (rest from reference TRBV7-2 and TRBJ2-1): GAGVSQSPSNKVTEKGKDVELRCDPISGHTALYWYRQSLGQGLEFLIYFQGNSAPDKSGLPSDRFSAERTGGSVSTLTIQRTQQEDSAVYLCASSSDSLSYNEQFFGPGTRLTVL.

The chain is built from TRBV28 and TRBJ1-6; D ambiguous. The V gene's germline CDR1 is MDHEN and CDR2 SYDVKM. The CDR3 totals 13 residues. The V and J ends lost 5 bases and 9 bases respectively, with 11 bases between them. CDR3 in amino acids: CASSKALGSPLHF. The CDR3 DNA reads TGTGCCAGCAGTAAGGCGCTGGGTTCACCCCTCCACTTT. The full variable domain, rest sourced from reference TRBV28 and TRBJ1-6, is DVKVTQSSRYLVKRTGEKVFLECVQDMDHENMFWYRQDPGLGLRLIYFSYDVKMKEKGDIPEGYSVSREKKERFSLILESASTNQTSMYLCASSKALGSPLHFGNGTRLTVT.

This clonotype was seen ten or more times. The chain carries TRBV6-5 and TRBJ1-1; weak D call: TRBD1 (5 bases). This CDR3 contains 11 residues. Trimming stripped 8 bases from V and 11 bases from J, with 15 bases between. Germline CDR1 and CDR2: MNHEY and SVGAGI. The CDR3 spells CASGRGDRAFF. The CDR3 DNA reads as TGTGCCAGCGGACGGGGGGACCGGGCTTTCTTT.

This clonotype was counted many times. This chain uses TRBV5-4 with TRBJ1-1; D remains unclear. This CDR3 has 13 amino acids. Trimming left V 6 bases short and J 5 bases short, with 14 bases between. The germline gives CDR1 SGHNT, CDR2 YYREEE (reference sequence). This CDR3 reads CASTSTEGTEAFF. The DNA of the CDR3 is TGTGCCAGCACTTCTACCGAGGGTACTGAAGCTTTCTTT.

The CDR3 region is CASSLAVGGRRKETQYF. CDR3 sequence (DNA): TGTGCCAGCAGCTTAGCGGTCGGGGGACGCCGAAAAGAGACCCAGTACTTC. This sequence joins TRBV7-9 and TRBJ2-5; D perhaps matches TRBD2 (6 bases). V shed 0 bases and J shed 3 bases, with 17 bases lying between them. CDR3 length equals 17 residues. The germline gives CDR1 SEHNR, CDR2 FQNEAQ (reference sequence).

This clonotype was observed many times. This chain connects TRBV5-1 to TRBJ1-2; no firm D call. Per germline, CDR1 SGHRS and CDR2 YFSETQ. Trimming took off 4 bases at V and 6 bases at J, with 7 bases between the two ends. CDR3 length equals 11 residues. CDR3 region: CASSGPHGYTF. The CDR3 coding sequence is TGCGCCAGCAGCGGCCCACATGGCTACACCTTC.

This clonotype was counted a few times. The chain uses TRBV19 and TRBJ2-6; 9 bases agree with TRBD1. This CDR3 has 17 amino acids. Trimming took 5 bases from V and 0 from J; bases not matched to a gene: 5. Germline values: CDR1 LNHDA, CDR2 SQIVND (reference sequence). The CDR3 reads CASSPDRGGSGANVLTF. The CDR3 region has the DNA TGTGCCAGTAGTCCCGACAGGGGGGGCTCTGGGGCCAACGTCCTGACTTTC.

The sample holds a few counts of this clonotype. This rearrangement joins TRBV20-1 to TRBJ1-6; D is possibly TRBD1 (5 bases). Trimming took off 3 bases at V and 9 bases at J, with 18 bases between the two ends. CDR1 is DFQATT, CDR2 SNEGSKA, per germline (reference sequence). There are 15 residues in the CDR3. The CDR3 DNA reads as TGCAGTGCTAGGCCCAGGGAGGGGTTGGGTTCACCCCTCCACTTT. This translates into CSARPREGLGSPLHF.

This clonotype was counted only a few times. The chain combines TRBV7-8 with TRBJ2-6; D may be TRBD1 (5 bases). V was pared by 5 bases and J by 0 bases, with 20 bases between. Germline CDR1 reads SGHVS; CDR2 reads FQNEAQ. This CDR3 comprises 19 residues. In DNA form, the CDR3 reads TGTGCCAGCAGCCTCCCCAGGGTTTCTCCCATCTCTGGGGCCAACGTCCTGACTTTC. Translating gives CASSLPRVSPISGANVLTF.

This clonotype was seen repeatedly, ten times or more. V gene TRBV5-1 combines with J gene TRBJ2-1; D is possibly TRBD1 (5 bases). This CDR3 contains 15 residues. CDR1 SGHRS and CDR2 YFSETQ come from the germline V gene. V shed 0 bases and J shed 0 bases, with 7 bases lying between them. The CDR3 DNA follows: TGCGCCAGCAGCTTGGGGACACCCTCCTACAATGAGCAGTTCTTC. It translates to CASSLGTPSYNEQFF.

Within the sample, this clonotype is medium-sized (0.01 to 0.1%). J is TRBJ1-3 and V is TRBV20-1, with unresolved D. Between the trimmed V and J ends, which lost 0 bases and 6 bases, there was a span of 15 bases. CDR3 length equals 15 residues. The germline gives CDR1 DFQATT, CDR2 SNEGSKA (reference sequence). The CDR3 loop is CSARDLIGLENTIYF. For the CDR3, the DNA is TGCAGTGCTAGAGATTTAATAGGGCTGGAAAACACCATATATTTT.